This entry concerns a single T cell receptor (beta chain). Its antigen specificity is not known. The input lacks base qualities; no much larger clone sits a single base away. Trimming takes 4 bases off V and 7 bases off J; junction bases not matched to a gene: 16. The germline V gene specifies SGHDT as CDR1 and YYEEEE as CDR2. Measured from the cysteine to the phenylalanine, the CDR3 is 17 residues long. CDR3 DNA only is kept here, 51 bases in frame from base 1. The data originate from a study of control samples from healthy donors and cancer patients (dated by TCRdb to about 2020). The library was prepared using the immunoSEQ multiplex PCR assay. Here the immuneACCESS table is served through TCRdb, limited to in-frame sequences with V and J called. Missing clones are a known gap in these copies; in checked studies unresolved V genes cover under half, and the rest lacks a known reason. Here the sample has 82,000 or so clones; over 90% occur a single time. The leading ten clones occupy around 4.5% of the sample.

In this chain, TRBV5-6 is recombined with TRBJ2-1, with 8 central nucleotides matching TRBD2. This receptor was identified in a woman aged 18-30 years in good health. The sequenced sample was blood. The DNA sequence follows: TGTGCCAGCAGCCCCGTTTCGGGGGGGGGCATAAGGAATGAGCAGTTCTTC. Translated, this is CASSPVSGGGIRNEQFF.